This T cell receptor (beta chain) comes out of a study of blood T cells in healthy people across ages. Each of the donors had roughly 9.3 milliliters of peripheral blood drawn into EDTA-treated Vacutainer tubes. Study findings and constraints: A roughly linear fall in TCR beta diversity per million T cells was seen with increasing age. Strong correlation existed between TCR beta diversity and naive T cell percentage.

The ends were cut back, 2 bases at V and 4 bases at J, with 8 bases in the middle. This CDR3 has 13 residues. Sample-barcoded 5' priming and a J-beta primer mix drove a second PCR of roughly 6 to 12 cycles. TCRdb re-called the 5' RACE reads through MiXCR, storing one row per CDR3 protein. This table has fewer than 2,000,000 distinct CDR3 sequences, almost 35% appearing once. A note on this clonotype: The antigen remains unidentified.

The sequenced sample was blood. The sequence was obtained from a woman in her twenties or thirties in good health. V gene TRBV12-3 or TRBV12-4 combines with J gene TRBJ1-2; D remains unclear. CDR3 coding DNA: TGTGCCAGCAGTTTACAACGGGGCTATGGCTACACCTTC. Amino acid sequence: CASSLQRGYGYTF.